These 28 T cell receptor beta chains share one sample of origin, sequenced in a study of shared clonotypes between healthy human individuals. The table came from immunoSEQ multiplex PCR; TCRdb's copy has only in-frame clones and leaves some out. The sample holds 2.3 million or so clones, approximately 95% seen once. Sequenced: naive CD4+ T cells from PBMCs. Subset denoted: CD45RA+ positively selected. These receptors all stem from a man aged 18 to 29 in good health. Some clones in this sample may be carry-over from other donors' samples.

The J gene is TRBJ1-5, the V gene TRBV10-3; maybe TRBD1 (5 bases). With 3 bases removed from V and 4 bases from J, the gap between germline ends came to 10 bases. The germline V gene has CDR1 ENHRY and CDR2 SYGVKD. This CDR3 is built from 14 residues. This CDR3 is CAISDRQTNQPQHF. The DNA for the CDR3 is TGTGCCATCAGTGATAGACAGACTAATCAGCCCCAGCATTTT.

This chain joins TRBV7-8 and TRBJ2-7, with TRBD2 matching over 11 bases. J lost 3 bases, V lost 5 bases, and 9 bases had no gene match. The V gene's germline CDR1 is SGHVS and CDR2 FQNEAQ. The CDR3 contains 16 residues. The CDR3 here is CASSRTGTSGFYEQYF. CDR3 coding DNA: TGTGCCAGCAGCCGAACAGGGACTAGCGGCTTCTACGAGCAGTACTTC.

This clone was detected once. This chain joins TRBV2 and TRBJ1-2; 7 bases are shared with TRBD1. J lost 7 bases, V lost 4 bases, and 3 bases had no gene match. The CDR3 totals 12 residues. Germline V gene lookup returns CDR1 SNHLY and CDR2 FYNNEI. CDR3 sequence reads: CASSGDSGGYTF. The CDR3 nucleotides are TGTGCCAGCAGTGGGGACAGCGGTGGCTACACCTTC.

The V and J genes are TRBV28 and TRBJ2-2; 8 bases map to TRBD2. From germline, CDR1 is MDHEN and CDR2 SYDVKM. There are 13 residues in the CDR3. V was clipped by 3 bases and J by 10 bases; unmatched bases: 4. CDR3 sequence (DNA): TGTGCCAGCAGTTTGGAAGCGGGAGTGGAGCTGTTTTTT. It yields the protein CASSLEAGVELFF.

V and J are TRBV5-6 and TRBJ2-7; 8 bases match TRBD2. Germline V gene sequence: CDR1 SGHDT, CDR2 YYEEEE. The ends lost 4 bases at V and 5 bases at J; junction bases unmatched: 5. The CDR3 runs 13 residues. DNA for the CDR3: TGTGCCAGCAGCCCAGGAGCGGGGGACGAGCAGTACTTC. It encodes CASSPGAGDEQYF. The variable domain in full, with the rest retrieved from reference TRBV5-6 and TRBJ2-7, is DAGVTQSPTHLIKTRGQQVTLRCSPKSGHDTVSWYQQALGQGPQFIFQYYEEEERQRGNFPDRFSGHQFPNYSSELNVNALLLGDSALYLCASSPGAGDEQYFGPGTRLTVT.

The chain carries TRBV5-6 and TRBJ2-1; D is undetermined. V lost 2 bases to trimming and J lost 8 bases, with 8 bases between them. From germline, CDR1 is SGHDT and CDR2 YYEEEE. The CDR3 has 12 residues. CDR3 protein: CASSFDGHEQFF. The CDR3 DNA reads TGTGCCAGCAGCTTTGATGGCCATGAGCAGTTCTTC.

Points on this clone: The same CDR3 is also encoded by other DNA sequences in this sample. This chain links TRBV20-1 with TRBJ2-2; D not certain. This CDR3 spans 11 amino acids. Trimming stripped 1 base from V and 6 bases from J, with 3 bases between. Germline V gene data show CDR1 as DFQATT and CDR2 as SNEGSKA (reference sequence). The CDR3 here is CSARGSGELFF. The CDR3 DNA is TGCAGTGCTAGAGGGTCCGGGGAGCTGTTTTTT.

The V call is TRBV6-4, the J call TRBJ2-1, with D tentatively TRBD1 (6 bases). Trimming took 6 bases from V and 9 from J, leaving 21 bases between them. CDR1 MRHNA and CDR2 SNTAGT come from the germline V gene. This CDR3 contains 15 residues. CDR3 DNA sequence: TGTGCCAGCAGAGTAGGGGGTAACGGGCAATTTGAGCAGTTCTTC. This encodes CASRVGGNGQFEQFF.

The V gene is TRBV30, the J gene TRBJ2-3; D is undetermined. Between the trimmed V and J ends, which lost 4 bases and 4 bases, there was a span of 12 bases. Germline loops: CDR1 GTSNPN, CDR2 SVGIG (reference sequence). This CDR3 comprises 13 residues. CDR3 region: CAWTPGRADTQYF. The DNA for the CDR3 is TGTGCCTGGACCCCCGGAAGGGCAGATACGCAGTATTTT.

The chain joins TRBV6-1 to TRBJ2-6, with 7 nucleotides matching TRBD2. The germline CDR1 and CDR2 sequences are MNHNS and SASEGT. Trimming at V came to 3 bases and at J to 4 bases, leaving 12 bases not matched to a gene. The CDR3 is 18 residues long. CDR3 residues: CASSERGAGVTGANVLTF. In DNA form, the CDR3 reads TGTGCCAGCAGTGAGCGGGGCGCGGGAGTTACAGGGGCCAACGTCCTGACTTTC.

This chain links TRBV6-1 with TRBJ2-6, with D possibly TRBD2 on 6 matching bases. V lost 1 base and J lost 0, with 16 bases in between. Germline lookup yields CDR1 MNHNS and CDR2 SASEGT. The CDR3 runs 19 residues. DNA of the CDR3: TGTGCCAGCAGTGAAGGGTTTGGAGGGACCCGCTCTGGGGCCAACGTCCTGACTTTC. Residues: CASSEGFGGTRSGANVLTF.

The rearrangement links TRBV14 to TRBJ2-5, with unresolved D. V was pared by 4 bases and J by 4 bases, with 7 bases between. Germline-derived CDR1 and CDR2 are SGHDN and FVKESK. The CDR3 totals 12 residues. The CDR3: CASSLGIETQYF. The CDR3 DNA reads TGTGCCAGCAGCCTGGGGATAGAGACCCAGTACTTC. The variable domain in full, completed from reference TRBV14 and TRBJ2-5, reads EAGVTQFPSHSVIEKGQTVTLRCDPISGHDNLYWYRRVMGKEIKFLLHFVKESKQDESGMPNNRFLAERTGGTYSTLKVQPAELEDSGVYFCASSLGIETQYFGPGTRLLVL.

CDR3 bases: TGTGCCAGCAGCCCTCTTGTAGACTCCTACAATGAGCAGTTCTTC. Translated: CASSPLVDSYNEQFF. The V call is TRBV7-2, the J call TRBJ2-1; no reliable D call. Trimming stripped 5 bases from V and 0 bases from J, with 11 bases between. The germline V gene has CDR1 SGHTA and CDR2 FQGNSA. The CDR3 covers 15 residues.

The rearrangement uses TRBV30 and TRBJ1-6; possibly TRBD1 for D (6 bases). Germline-derived CDR1 and CDR2 are GTSNPN and SVGIG (reference sequence). Between the trimmed V and J ends, which lost 1 base and 1 base, there was a span of 14 bases. This CDR3 region has 17 residues. As DNA, the CDR3 is TGTGCCTGGAGTGGACAGGAGGGGGGATCCTATAATTCACCCCTCCACTTT. Protein sequence: CAWSGQEGGSYNSPLHF.

This clone occurred once. This sequence joins TRBV5-1 and TRBJ1-2; D gene uncertain. Per germline, CDR1 SGHRS and CDR2 YFSETQ. Trimming cost V 4 bases and J 10 bases, with 20 bases left between them. The CDR3 extends over 14 amino acids. In DNA form, the CDR3 reads TGCGCCAGCAGCCGGGAGGGAGGTTTAGAATACTACACCTTC. Its protein is CASSREGGLEYYTF.

The chain links TRBV7-6 to TRBJ2-2; TRBD1 or TRBD2 may be the D gene (5 bases each). In germline, CDR1 is SGHVS, CDR2 FNYEAQ. V was pared by 1 base and J by 6 bases, with 12 bases between. This CDR3 is 15 amino acids long. The CDR3 reads CASSLVGAPPGELFF. The DNA of the CDR3 is TGTGCCAGCAGCTTAGTCGGGGCGCCTCCCGGGGAGCTGTTTTTT.

DNA of the CDR3: TGTGCCAGCAGCGTAGGCAGGGGGCAGAGTCGTAATGAGCAGTTCTTC. This codes for CASSVGRGQSRNEQFF. The V call is TRBV9, the J call TRBJ2-1, with 8 bases aligning to TRBD1. Germline CDR1 SGDLS, CDR2 YYNGEE. CDR3 length: 16 amino acids. Germline trimming cut 0 bases from V and 7 bases from J; bases unmatched to any gene: 9.

The chain couples TRBV6-5 to TRBJ1-3; 11 bases fit TRBD1. J lost 2 bases, V lost 4 bases, and 1 base had no gene match. Per the germline V gene, CDR1 is MNHEY and CDR2 is SVGAGI. The CDR3 is made up of 15 amino acids. The CDR3: CASSLDRGPGNTIYF. The CDR3 DNA follows: TGTGCCAGCAGTTTGGACAGGGGGCCTGGAAACACCATATATTTT.

CDR3 bases: TGTGCCAGCAGCGGGACGGGAACCTATGGCTACACCTTC. Its protein is CASSGTGTYGYTF. This sequence joins TRBV28 and TRBJ1-2; maybe TRBD1 (5 bases). The ends were cut back, 6 bases at V and 4 bases at J, with 12 bases in the middle. Germline CDR1 and CDR2: MDHEN and SYDVKM. The CDR3 spans 13 residues.

The J gene is TRBJ2-3, the V gene TRBV29-1; 9 nucleotides match TRBD2. This CDR3 is built from 14 residues. The V gene end was trimmed by 7 bases and the J gene end by 4 bases; junction bases not matched to a gene: 9. Germline lookup yields CDR1 SQVTM and CDR2 ANQGSEA. The CDR3 DNA reads TGCAGCGGCGGGGGGGGTGTTAGGGCAGATACGCAGTATTTT. Translating gives CSGGGGVRADTQYF.

This sequence joins TRBV5-4 and TRBJ2-1; D is perhaps TRBD2 (5 bases). The germline V and J ends were trimmed by 2 bases and 4 bases, with 13 bases remaining between them. Germline V gene lookup returns CDR1 SGHNT and CDR2 YYREEE (reference sequence). The CDR3 totals 15 residues. Written as DNA, the CDR3 is TGTGCCAGCAGCTTAGATGTAGCGTATTACAATGAGCAGTTCTTC. As protein: CASSLDVAYYNEQFF.

The chain employs TRBV7-9 and TRBJ1-2; 8 positions match TRBD1. After removal of 3 bases from V and 4 bases from J, the junction contained 4 bases not matched to a gene. The CDR3 consists of 14 residues. Germline loops: CDR1 SEHNR, CDR2 FQNEAQ (reference sequence). The CDR3 loop is CASSLDREGYGYTF. The CDR3 bases are TGTGCCAGCAGCTTGGACAGGGAAGGCTATGGCTACACCTTC.

V gene TRBV2 combines with J gene TRBJ2-5; 14 bases are shared with TRBD2. CDR1 and CDR2 (germline): SNHLY, FYNNEI. This CDR3 comprises 16 residues. With V trimmed by 6 bases and J by 4 bases, 7 bases remained unmatched. The CDR3: CASRIPGLAGAETQYF. The CDR3 DNA sequence: TGTGCCAGCAGAATTCCGGGACTAGCGGGAGCAGAGACCCAGTACTTC.

The chain joins TRBV5-1 to TRBJ1-1; D may be TRBD1 (6 bases). Trimming removed 3 bases from V and 4 bases from J, with 13 bases in between. CDR1 and CDR2 from the germline V gene are SGHRS and YFSETQ. CDR3 length: 14 amino acids. CDR3 residues: CASSSDSRITEAFF. CDR3 DNA: TGCGCCAGCAGCTCGGACAGTCGTATCACTGAAGCTTTCTTT.

V usage is TRBV7-3 and J usage is TRBJ2-6; D uncertain. The V end lost 8 bases, the J end lost 1 base, and 24 bases lay between the germline ends. Germline CDR1 is SGHTA and CDR2 is FQGTGA. This CDR3 has 19 amino acids. CDR3 loop: CASLSVPANPQSGANVLTF. The CDR3 DNA follows: TGTGCCAGCCTGTCCGTACCAGCCAACCCCCAATCTGGGGCCAACGTCCTGACTTTC.

This sequence joins TRBV10-3 and TRBJ2-7, with 10 bases fitting TRBD1. The CDR3 has 14 amino acids. Germline CDR1 reads ENHRY; CDR2 reads SYGVKD. The junction had 2 bases not matched to a gene; V was cut back by 5 bases and J by 1 base. The CDR3 nucleotides read TGTGCCATCAGTCGGACAGGGGGTTCCTACGAGCAGTACTTC. Its translation: CAISRTGGSYEQYF.

The rearrangement joins TRBV7-2 to TRBJ2-1, with no clear D. The CDR3 is 15 residues long. V dropped 1 base and J dropped 5 bases, with 12 bases sitting between them. Germline CDR1 reads SGHTA; CDR2 reads FQGNSA. The CDR3 protein is CASSLEGGVNNEQFF. CDR3 nucleotide sequence: TGTGCCAGCAGCTTAGAAGGTGGGGTGAACAATGAGCAGTTCTTC. Supplemented by reference TRBV7-2 and TRBJ2-1, the full variable domain reads GAGVSQSPSNKVTEKGKDVELRCDPISGHTALYWYRQSLGQGLEFLIYFQGNSAPDKSGLPSDRFSAERTGGSVSTLTIQRTQQEDSAVYLCASSLEGGVNNEQFFGPGTRLTVL.

This chain connects TRBV6-1 to TRBJ1-2; a possible D gene is TRBD1 (5 bases). Germline V gene lookup returns CDR1 MNHNS and CDR2 SASEGT. The germline V and J ends were trimmed by 1 base and 8 bases, with 17 bases remaining between them. This CDR3 has 15 amino acids. The CDR3 bases are TGTGCCAGCAGTGAAGGCGGGACGGTTGGGTTGGGCTACACCTTC. Its protein is CASSEGGTVGLGYTF.